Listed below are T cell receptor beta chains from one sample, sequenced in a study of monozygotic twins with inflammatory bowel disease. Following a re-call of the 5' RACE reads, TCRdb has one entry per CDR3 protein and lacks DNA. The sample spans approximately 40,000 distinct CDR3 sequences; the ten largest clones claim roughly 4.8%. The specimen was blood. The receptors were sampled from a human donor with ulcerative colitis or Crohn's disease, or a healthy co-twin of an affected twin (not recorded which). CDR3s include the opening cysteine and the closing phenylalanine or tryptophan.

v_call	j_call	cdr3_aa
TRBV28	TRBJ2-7	CASSLPRGHQYF
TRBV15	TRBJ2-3	CATSRRRGQDTQYF
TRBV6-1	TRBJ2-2	CASSGHANTGELFF
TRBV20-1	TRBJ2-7	CSAREAASTYEQYF
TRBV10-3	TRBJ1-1	CAISIASESTEAFF
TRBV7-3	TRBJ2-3	CASSRSGLLDTQYF
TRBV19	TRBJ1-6	CASTQGYSPLHF
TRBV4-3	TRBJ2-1	CASSQDRGWREQFF
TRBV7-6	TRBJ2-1	CASSSAGTESSYNEQFF
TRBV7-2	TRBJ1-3	CASSLVTGPTGNTIYF
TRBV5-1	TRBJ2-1	CASKRDANYNEQFF
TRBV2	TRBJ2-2	CASTGLTIGELFF
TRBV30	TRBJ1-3	CAWSRLGPSGNTIYF
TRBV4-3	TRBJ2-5	CASSRGLAGDQETQYF
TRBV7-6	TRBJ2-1	CASSLGRGDSLYNEQFF
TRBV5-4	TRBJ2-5	CASSLGAGVGVDQYF
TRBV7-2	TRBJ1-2	CASSFDSFYGYTF
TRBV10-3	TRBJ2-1	CAIGGTSGSTWNEQFF
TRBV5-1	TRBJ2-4	CASSLDILSRDIQYF
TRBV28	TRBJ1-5	CASSLSGGHQPQHF
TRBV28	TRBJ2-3	CASSINGQGPDTQYF
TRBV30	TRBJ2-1	CAWSTPGFYNEQFF
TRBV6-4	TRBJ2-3	CASSAGQGSADSQYF
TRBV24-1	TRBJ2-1	CATSDRVGEGLNEQFF
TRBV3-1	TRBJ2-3	CASSQEQGVRGTDTQYF
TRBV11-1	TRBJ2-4	CASSYGQETPLAKNIQYF
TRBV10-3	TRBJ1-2	CAIRGAGGHGYTF
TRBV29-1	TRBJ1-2	CSVELSRANYGYTF
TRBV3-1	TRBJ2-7	CASSQGTLEQYF
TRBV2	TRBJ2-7	CASSESSGIWEQYF
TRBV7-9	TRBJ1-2	CASSLQGLEYGYTF
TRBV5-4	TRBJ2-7	CASSSINGQGDEQYF
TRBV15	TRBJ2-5	CATSSPSRGAGFVGTQYF
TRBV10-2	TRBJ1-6	CASAESRDTPLHF
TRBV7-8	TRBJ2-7	CASSLDQDKSYEQYF
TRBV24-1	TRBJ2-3	CATGRRTGSTDTQYF
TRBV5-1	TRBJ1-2	CASSLAARAVEGYTF
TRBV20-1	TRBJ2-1	CSASTGYNEQFF
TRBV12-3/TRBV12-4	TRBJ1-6	CASSKGRSDSPLHF
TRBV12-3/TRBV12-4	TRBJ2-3	CASSFHSTDTQYF
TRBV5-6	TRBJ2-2	CASSLEENTGELFF